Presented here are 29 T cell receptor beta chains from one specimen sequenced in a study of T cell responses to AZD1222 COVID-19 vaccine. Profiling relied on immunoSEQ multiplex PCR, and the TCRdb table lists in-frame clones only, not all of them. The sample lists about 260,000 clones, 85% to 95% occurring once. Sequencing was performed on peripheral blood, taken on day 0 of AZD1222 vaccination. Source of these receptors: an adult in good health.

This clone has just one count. The CDR3 DNA sequence: TGTGCCAGCAGTTTGCGGGCCCACGAGCAGTACTTC. Translation gives CASSLRAHEQYF. This rearrangement joins TRBV28 to TRBJ2-7; tentatively, D is TRBD2 (5 bases). The CDR3 length is 12 residues. Germline-derived CDR1 and CDR2 are MDHEN and SYDVKM. Deletions cut 3 bases from V and 5 bases from J, with 8 bases between. The full variable domain, with the rest looked up from reference TRBV28 and TRBJ2-7, is DVKVTQSSRYLVKRTGEKVFLECVQDMDHENMFWYRQDPGLGLRLIYFSYDVKMKEKGDIPEGYSVSREKKERFSLILESASTNQTSMYLCASSLRAHEQYFGPGTRLTVT.

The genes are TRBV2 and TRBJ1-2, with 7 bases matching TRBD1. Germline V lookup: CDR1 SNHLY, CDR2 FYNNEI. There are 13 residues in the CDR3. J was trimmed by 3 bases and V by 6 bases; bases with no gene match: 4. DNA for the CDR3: TGTGCCAGCAGGAAGGGGGCAGACTATGGCTACACCTTC. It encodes CASRKGADYGYTF.

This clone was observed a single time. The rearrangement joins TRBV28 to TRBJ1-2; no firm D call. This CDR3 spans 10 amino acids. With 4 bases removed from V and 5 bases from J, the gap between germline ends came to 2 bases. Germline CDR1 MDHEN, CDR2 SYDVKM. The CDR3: CASSWYGYTF. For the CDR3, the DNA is TGTGCCAGCAGTTGGTATGGCTACACCTTC.

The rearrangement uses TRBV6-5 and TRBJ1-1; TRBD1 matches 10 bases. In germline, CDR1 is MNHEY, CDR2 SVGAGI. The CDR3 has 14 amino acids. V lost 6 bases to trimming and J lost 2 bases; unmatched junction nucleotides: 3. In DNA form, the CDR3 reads TGTGCCAGCAGCCGACAGGGGGCAAACACTGAAGCTTTCTTT. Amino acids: CASSRQGANTEAFF.

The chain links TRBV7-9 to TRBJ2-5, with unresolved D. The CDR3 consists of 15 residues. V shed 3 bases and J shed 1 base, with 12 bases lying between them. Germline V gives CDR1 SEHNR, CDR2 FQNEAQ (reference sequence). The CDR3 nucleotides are TGTGCCAGCAGCTTGGGCACACTTAGCCAAGAGACCCAGTACTTC. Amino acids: CASSLGTLSQETQYF.

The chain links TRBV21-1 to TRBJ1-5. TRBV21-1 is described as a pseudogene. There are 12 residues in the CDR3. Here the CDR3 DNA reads TGTGCCAGCCCAATAGGAGATCAGCCCCAGCATTTT. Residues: CASPIGDQPQHF.

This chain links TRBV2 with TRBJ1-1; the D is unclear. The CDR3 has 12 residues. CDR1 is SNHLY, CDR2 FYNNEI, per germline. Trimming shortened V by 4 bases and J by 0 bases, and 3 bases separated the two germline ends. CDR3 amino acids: CASSGLNTEAFF. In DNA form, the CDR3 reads TGTGCCAGCAGTGGGCTGAACACTGAAGCTTTCTTT.

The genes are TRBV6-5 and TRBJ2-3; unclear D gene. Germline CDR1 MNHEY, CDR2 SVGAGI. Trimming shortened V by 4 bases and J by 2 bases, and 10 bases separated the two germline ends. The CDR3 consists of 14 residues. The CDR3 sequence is CASSLGGDTDTQYF. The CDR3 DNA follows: TGTGCCAGCAGTTTGGGCGGAGACACAGATACGCAGTATTTT.

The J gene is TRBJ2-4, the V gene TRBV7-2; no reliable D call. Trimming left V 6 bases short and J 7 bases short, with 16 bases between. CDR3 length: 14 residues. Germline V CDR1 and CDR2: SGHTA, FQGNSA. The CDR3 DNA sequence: TGTGCCAGCAGGTCCGGGCGGTCTGGTAACATTCAGTACTTC. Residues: CASRSGRSGNIQYF.

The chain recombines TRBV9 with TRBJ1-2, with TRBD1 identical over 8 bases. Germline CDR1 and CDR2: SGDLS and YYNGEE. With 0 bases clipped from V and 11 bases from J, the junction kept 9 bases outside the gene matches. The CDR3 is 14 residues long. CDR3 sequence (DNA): TGTGCCAGCAGCGTAGGGGACAGGAGTCCCCCTTACACCTTC. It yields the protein CASSVGDRSPPYTF. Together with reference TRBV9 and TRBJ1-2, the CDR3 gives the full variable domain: DSGVTQTPKHLITATGQRVTLRCSPRSGDLSVYWYQQSLDQGLQFLIQYYNGEERAKGNILERFSAQQFPDLHSELNLSSLELGDSALYFCASSVGDRSPPYTFGSGTRLTVV.

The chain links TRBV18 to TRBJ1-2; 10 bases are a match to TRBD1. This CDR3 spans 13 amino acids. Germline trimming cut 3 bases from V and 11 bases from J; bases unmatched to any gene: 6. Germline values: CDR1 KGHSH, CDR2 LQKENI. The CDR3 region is CASSPNRDRGYTF. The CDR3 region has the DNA TGTGCCAGCTCACCTAACCGGGACAGGGGTTACACCTTC.

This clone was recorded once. CDR3 loop: CAIDVAGELFF. CDR3 sequence (DNA): TGTGCCATCGACGTAGCCGGGGAGCTGTTTTTT. The rearrangement joins TRBV3-1 (or the pseudogene TRBV3-2) to TRBJ2-2, with unresolved D. CDR3 length equals 11 residues. Germline CDR1 LGHDT, CDR2 YNNKEL (reference sequence). V gave up 10 bases and J gave up 6 bases, with 9 bases separating them.

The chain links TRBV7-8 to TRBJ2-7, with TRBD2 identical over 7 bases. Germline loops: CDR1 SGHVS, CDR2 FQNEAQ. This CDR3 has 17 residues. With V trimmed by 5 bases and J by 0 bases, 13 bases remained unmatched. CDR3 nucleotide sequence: TGTGCCAGCAGCCCCCTCGTCGGGCGGGGGAGCTCCTACGAGCAGTACTTC. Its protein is CASSPLVGRGSSYEQYF.

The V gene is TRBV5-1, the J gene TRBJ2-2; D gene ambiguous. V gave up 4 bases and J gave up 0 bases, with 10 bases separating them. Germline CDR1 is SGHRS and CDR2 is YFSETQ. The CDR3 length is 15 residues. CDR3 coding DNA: TGCGCCAGCAGCCCCCTTGAGCCGAACACCGGGGAGCTGTTTTTT. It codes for CASSPLEPNTGELFF.

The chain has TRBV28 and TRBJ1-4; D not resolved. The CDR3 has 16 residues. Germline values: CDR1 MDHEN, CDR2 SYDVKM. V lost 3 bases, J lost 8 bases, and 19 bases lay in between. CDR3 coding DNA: TGTGCCAGCAGTTTCTGGCGGGCGGGATCTGAGGAAAAACTGTTTTTT. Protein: CASSFWRAGSEEKLFF.

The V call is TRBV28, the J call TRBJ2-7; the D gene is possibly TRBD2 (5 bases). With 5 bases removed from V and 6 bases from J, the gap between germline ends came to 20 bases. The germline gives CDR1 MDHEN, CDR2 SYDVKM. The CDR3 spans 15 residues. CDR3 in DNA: TGTGCCAGCAGTACCTCAAGGACTTATCATGGCGAGCAGTACTTC. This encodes CASSTSRTYHGEQYF.

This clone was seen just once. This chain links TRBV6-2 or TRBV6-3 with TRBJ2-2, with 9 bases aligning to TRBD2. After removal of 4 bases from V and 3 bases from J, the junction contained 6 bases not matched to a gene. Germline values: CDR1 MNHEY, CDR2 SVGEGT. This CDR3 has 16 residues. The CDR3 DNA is TGTGCCAGCAGTTTACTTAGCGGGGGCTACACCGGGGAGCTGTTTTTT. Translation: CASSLLSGGYTGELFF.

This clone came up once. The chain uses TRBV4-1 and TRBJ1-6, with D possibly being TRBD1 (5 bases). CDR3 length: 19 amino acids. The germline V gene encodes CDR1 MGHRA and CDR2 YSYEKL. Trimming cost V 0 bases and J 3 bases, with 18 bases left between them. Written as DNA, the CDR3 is TGCGCCAGCAGCCAAGAACGGGCCAACAGGTTACTCTATAATTCACCCCTCCACTTT. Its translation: CASSQERANRLLYNSPLHF.

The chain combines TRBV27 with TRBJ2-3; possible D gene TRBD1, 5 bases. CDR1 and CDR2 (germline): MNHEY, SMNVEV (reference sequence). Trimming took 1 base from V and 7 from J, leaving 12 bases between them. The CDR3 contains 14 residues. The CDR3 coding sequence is TGTGCCAGCAGTTTATTGCATAACAGGCATACGCAGTATTTT. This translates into CASSLLHNRHTQYF.

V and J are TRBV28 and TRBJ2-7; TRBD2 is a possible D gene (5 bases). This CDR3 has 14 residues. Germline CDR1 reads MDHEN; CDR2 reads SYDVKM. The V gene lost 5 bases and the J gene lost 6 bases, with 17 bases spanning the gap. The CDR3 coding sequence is TGTGCCAGCAGTGCAATACGCCACGGGGTCGAGCAGTACTTC. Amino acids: CASSAIRHGVEQYF.

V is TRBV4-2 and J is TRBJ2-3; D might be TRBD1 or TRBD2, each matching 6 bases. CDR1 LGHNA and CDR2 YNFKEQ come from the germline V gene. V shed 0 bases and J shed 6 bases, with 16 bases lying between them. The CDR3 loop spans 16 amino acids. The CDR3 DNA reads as TGTGCCAGCAGCCAAGATTTGTGGCAGGGGAGGGATACGCAGTATTTT. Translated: CASSQDLWQGRDTQYF.

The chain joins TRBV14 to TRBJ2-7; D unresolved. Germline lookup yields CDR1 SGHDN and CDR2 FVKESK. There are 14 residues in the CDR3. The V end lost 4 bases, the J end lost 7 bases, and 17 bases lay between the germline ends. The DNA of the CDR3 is TGTGCCAGCAGCCTGCTGGACCCCCCTGGAGAGCAGTACTTC. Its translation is CASSLLDPPGEQYF.

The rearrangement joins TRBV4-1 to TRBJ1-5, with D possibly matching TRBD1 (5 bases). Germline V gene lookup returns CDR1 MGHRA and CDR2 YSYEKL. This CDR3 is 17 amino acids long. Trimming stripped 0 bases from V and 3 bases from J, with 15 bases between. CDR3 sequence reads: CASSQDPWGGDNQPQHF. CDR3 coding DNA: TGCGCCAGCAGCCAAGATCCCTGGGGGGGAGACAATCAGCCCCAGCATTTT.

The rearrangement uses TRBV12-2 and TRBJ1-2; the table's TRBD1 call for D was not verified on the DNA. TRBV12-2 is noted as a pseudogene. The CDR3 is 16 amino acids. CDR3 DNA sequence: TGTGCAAGTCGCTTCCCTAGTAAAAGGGGTAACTATGGCTACACCTTC. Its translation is CASRFPSKRGNYGYTF.

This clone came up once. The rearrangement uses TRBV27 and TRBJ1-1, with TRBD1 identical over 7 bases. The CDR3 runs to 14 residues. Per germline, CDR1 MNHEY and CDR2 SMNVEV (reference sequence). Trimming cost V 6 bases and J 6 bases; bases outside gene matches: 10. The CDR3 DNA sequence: TGTGCCAGCAGCTACTCGACAGGGTCGTCTGAAGCTTTCTTT. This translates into CASSYSTGSSEAFF.

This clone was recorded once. The CDR3 region is CASSPTSGGTGEQYF. Written as DNA, the CDR3 is TGTGCCAGCAGCCCGACTAGCGGGGGGACGGGCGAGCAGTACTTC. The chain links TRBV9 to TRBJ2-7, with 13 bases identical to TRBD2. J gave up 6 bases and V 4 bases, and 7 bases lay outside the gene matches. The CDR3 contains 15 residues. Germline CDR1 and CDR2: SGDLS and YYNGEE.

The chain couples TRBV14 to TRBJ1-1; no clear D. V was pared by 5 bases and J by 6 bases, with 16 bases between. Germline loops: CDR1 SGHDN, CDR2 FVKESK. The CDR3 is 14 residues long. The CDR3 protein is CASSKTSVRSEAFF. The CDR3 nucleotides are TGTGCCAGCAGCAAAACTTCCGTTCGGTCTGAAGCTTTCTTT. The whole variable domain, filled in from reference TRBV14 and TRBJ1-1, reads EAGVTQFPSHSVIEKGQTVTLRCDPISGHDNLYWYRRVMGKEIKFLLHFVKESKQDESGMPNNRFLAERTGGTYSTLKVQPAELEDSGVYFCASSKTSVRSEAFFGQGTRLTVV.

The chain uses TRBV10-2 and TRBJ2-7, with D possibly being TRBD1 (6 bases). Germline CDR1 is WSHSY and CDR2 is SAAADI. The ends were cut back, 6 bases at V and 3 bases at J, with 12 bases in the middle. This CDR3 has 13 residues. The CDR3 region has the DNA TGCGCCAGCAGCCGACAGGCAATCTACGAGCAGTACTTC. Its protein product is CASSRQAIYEQYF.

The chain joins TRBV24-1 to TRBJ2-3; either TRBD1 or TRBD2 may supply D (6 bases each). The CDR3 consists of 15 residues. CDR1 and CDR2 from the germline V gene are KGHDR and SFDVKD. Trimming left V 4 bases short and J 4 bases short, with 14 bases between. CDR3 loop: CATSDPGRGADTQYF. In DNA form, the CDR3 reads TGTGCCACCAGTGACCCAGGAAGGGGGGCAGATACGCAGTATTTT.